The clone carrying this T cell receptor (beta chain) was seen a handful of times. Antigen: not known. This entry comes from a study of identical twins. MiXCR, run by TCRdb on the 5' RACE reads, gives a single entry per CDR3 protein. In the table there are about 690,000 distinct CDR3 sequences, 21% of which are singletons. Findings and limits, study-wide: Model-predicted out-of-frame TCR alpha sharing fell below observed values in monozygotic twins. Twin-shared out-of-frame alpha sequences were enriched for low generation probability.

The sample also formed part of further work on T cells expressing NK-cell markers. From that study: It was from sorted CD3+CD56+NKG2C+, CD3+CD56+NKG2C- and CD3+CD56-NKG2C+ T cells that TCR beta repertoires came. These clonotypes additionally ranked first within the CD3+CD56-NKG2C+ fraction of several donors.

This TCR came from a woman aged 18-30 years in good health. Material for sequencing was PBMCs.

The DNA for the CDR3 is TGTGCCAGCAGCTTCTCGGGGACTAGCGGGAGGAATGAGCAGTTCTTC. The encoded protein is CASSFSGTSGRNEQFF. The gene calls are TRBV5-6 and TRBJ2-1; 15 bases match TRBD2. The CDR3 totals 16 residues. The germline V gene has CDR1 SGHDT and CDR2 YYEEEE. Germline trimming cut 2 bases from V and 7 bases from J; bases unmatched to any gene: 4. The variable domain in full, with the rest retrieved from reference TRBV5-6 and TRBJ2-1, is DAGVTQSPTHLIKTRGQQVTLRCSPKSGHDTVSWYQQALGQGPQFIFQYYEEEERQRGNFPDRFSGHQFPNYSSELNVNALLLGDSALYLCASSFSGTSGRNEQFFGPGTRLTVL.